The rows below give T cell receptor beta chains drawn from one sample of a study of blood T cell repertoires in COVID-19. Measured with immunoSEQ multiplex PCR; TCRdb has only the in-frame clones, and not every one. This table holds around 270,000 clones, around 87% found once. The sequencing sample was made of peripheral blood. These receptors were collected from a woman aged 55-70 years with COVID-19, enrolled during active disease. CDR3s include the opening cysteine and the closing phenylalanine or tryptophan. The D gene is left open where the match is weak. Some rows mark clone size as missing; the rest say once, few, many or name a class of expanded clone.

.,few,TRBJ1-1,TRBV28,CASSPPGGNTEAFF,TGTGCCAGCAGTCCGCCGGGGGGTAACACTGAAGCTTTCTTT
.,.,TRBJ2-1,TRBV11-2,CASSLASNLNEQFF,TGTGCCAGCAGCTTAGCTAGTAACTTGAACGAGCAGTTCTTC
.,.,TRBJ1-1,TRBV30,CAWMRVGTEAFF,TGTGCCTGGATGAGGGTCGGCACTGAAGCTTTCTTT
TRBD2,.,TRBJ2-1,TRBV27,CASSRTSGSEQFF,TGTGCCAGCAGCAGGACTAGCGGGAGCGAGCAGTTCTTC
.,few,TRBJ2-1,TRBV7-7,CASSLAGLDSEQFF,TGTGCCAGCAGCTTAGCGGGACTCGACAGTGAGCAGTTCTTC
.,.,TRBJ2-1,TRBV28,CASRPPGINEQFF,TGTGCCAGCAGACCCCCGGGAATCAATGAGCAGTTCTTC
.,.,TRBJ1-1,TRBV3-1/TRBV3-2,CASSLSRGNTEAFF,TGTGCCAGCAGCCTTAGCAGGGGGAACACTGAAGCTTTCTTT
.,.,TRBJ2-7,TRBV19,CASSRAVSYEQYF,TGTGCCAGTAGTAGGGCAGTCTCCTACGAGCAGTACTTC
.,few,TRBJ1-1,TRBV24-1,CATSDNGASTEAFF,TGTGCCACCAGTGACAATGGGGCATCGACTGAAGCTTTCTTT
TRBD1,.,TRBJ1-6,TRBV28,CASTSGTVIYNSPLHF,TGTGCCAGCACCTCCGGGACAGTAATTTATAATTCACCCCTCCACTTT
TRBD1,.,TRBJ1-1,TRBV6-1,CASSEVGRGLGAFF,TGTGCCAGCAGTGAAGTAGGCAGGGGGCTTGGGGCTTTCTTT
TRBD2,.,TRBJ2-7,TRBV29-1,CSVVWASGRTYEQYF,TGCAGCGTTGTTTGGGCTAGCGGGAGGACCTACGAGCAGTACTTC
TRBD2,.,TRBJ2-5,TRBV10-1,CASSDGASGSLETQYF,TGCGCCAGCAGTGATGGTGCTAGCGGGAGTCTGGAGACCCAGTACTTC
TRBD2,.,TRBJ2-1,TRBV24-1,CATSDIGSGSNLNEQFF,TGTGCCACCAGTGATATCGGGAGCGGGAGTAATCTCAATGAGCAGTTCTTC
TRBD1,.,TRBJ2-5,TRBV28,CASSGRQGQSETQYF,TGTGCCAGCAGTGGGCGACAGGGGCAGTCGGAGACCCAGTACTTC
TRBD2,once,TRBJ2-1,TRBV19,CASSRGVHGGGAPLSYNEQFF,TGTGCCAGTAGTCGGGGAGTCCATGGGGGAGGGGCCCCCCTCTCCTACAATGAGCAGTTCTTC
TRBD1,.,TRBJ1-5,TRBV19,CASSSGTGGNQPQHF,TGTGCCAGTAGTTCCGGGACAGGGGGCAATCAGCCCCAGCATTTT
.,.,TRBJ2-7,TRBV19,CASSRGQAYEQYF,TGTGCCAGTAGTAGGGGACAAGCCTACGAGCAGTACTTC
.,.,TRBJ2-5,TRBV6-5,CASSTGGLETQYF,TGTGCCAGCAGTACGGGGGGCCTGGAGACCCAGTACTTC
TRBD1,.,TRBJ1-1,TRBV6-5,CASRYGTGGNTEAFF,TGTGCCAGCAGATACGGGACAGGGGGGAACACTGAAGCTTTCTTT
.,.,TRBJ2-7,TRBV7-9,CASSLEFSSYEQYF,TGTGCCAGCAGCTTAGAATTCAGTTCCTACGAGCAGTACTTC
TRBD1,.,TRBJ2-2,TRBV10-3,CAISESTGVASGELFF,TGTGCCATCAGTGAGTCGACAGGGGTCGCCTCCGGGGAGCTGTTTTTT
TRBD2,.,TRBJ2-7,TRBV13,CASSLAGGPYEQYF,TGTGCCAGCAGCTTAGCGGGAGGCCCTTACGAGCAGTACTTC
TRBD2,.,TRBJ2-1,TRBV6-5,CASSYSGGSPGNEQFF,TGTGCCAGCAGTTACTCGGGCGGGAGTCCGGGCAATGAGCAGTTCTTC
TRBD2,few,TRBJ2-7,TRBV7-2,CASSTRSGGSYEQYF,TGTGCCAGCAGCACGCGATCGGGGGGGTCCTACGAGCAGTACTTC
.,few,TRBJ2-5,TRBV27,CASSLGAEGETQYF,TGTGCCAGCAGTTTAGGGGCCGAAGGAGAGACCCAGTACTTC
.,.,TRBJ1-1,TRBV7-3,CASSSSGSTEAFF,TGTGCCAGCAGCTCCTCGGGGAGCACTGAAGCTTTCTTT
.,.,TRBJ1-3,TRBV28,CASSLRGQLYSGNTIYF,TGTGCCAGCAGTTTACGAGGACAGCTGTATTCGGGAAACACCATATATTTT
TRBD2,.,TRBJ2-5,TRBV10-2,CASSERGPGSSGRQETQYF,TGCGCCAGCAGTGAGAGGGGCCCTGGGAGTAGCGGGAGACAAGAGACCCAGTACTTC
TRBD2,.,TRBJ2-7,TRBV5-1,CASSFSGTHEQYF,TGCGCCAGCAGCTTTAGCGGGACCCACGAGCAGTACTTC
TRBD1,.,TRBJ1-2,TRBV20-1,CSANRGLGYTF,TGCAGTGCTAACAGGGGGCTTGGCTACACCTTC
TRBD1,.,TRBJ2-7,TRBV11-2,CASSPRDRSNEQYF,TGTGCCAGCAGCCCCCGGGACAGGTCCAACGAGCAGTACTTC
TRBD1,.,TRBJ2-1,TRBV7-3,CASSLQGALTYEQFF,TGTGCCAGCAGCTTACAGGGGGCGCTAACGTATGAGCAGTTCTTC
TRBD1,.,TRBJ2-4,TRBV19,CASSWGTGGEGNIQYF,TGTGCCAGTAGTTGGGGGACAGGGGGCGAGGGAAACATTCAGTACTTC
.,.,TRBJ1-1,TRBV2,CASSLGPDPAFF,TGTGCCAGCAGTCTGGGGCCCGACCCAGCTTTCTTT
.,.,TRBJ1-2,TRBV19,CASSSQGIFPYGYTF,TGTGCCAGTAGTTCCCAGGGAATCTTTCCCTATGGCTACACCTTC
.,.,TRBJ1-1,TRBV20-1,CSAVDGVEAFF,TGCAGTGCTGTCGACGGAGTTGAAGCTTTCTTT
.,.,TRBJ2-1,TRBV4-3,CASSQDGWRENEQFF,TGCGCCAGCAGCCAAGACGGGTGGAGAGAGAATGAGCAGTTCTTC
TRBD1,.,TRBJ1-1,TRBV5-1,CASSSRTGNTEAFF,TGCGCCAGCAGCTCCCGGACAGGGAACACTGAAGCTTTCTTT
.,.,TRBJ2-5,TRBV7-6,CASSQAETQYF,TGTGCCAGCAGCCAAGCGGAGACCCAGTACTTC
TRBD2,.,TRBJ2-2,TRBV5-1,CASSLTTSGTGELFF,TGCGCCAGCAGCTTGACTACTAGCGGTACCGGGGAGCTGTTTTTT
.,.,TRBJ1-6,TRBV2,CASRETTIYNSPLHF,TGTGCCAGCAGGGAAACTACAATCTATAATTCACCCCTCCACTTT
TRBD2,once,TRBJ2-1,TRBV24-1,CATSDPQLAGAHNEQFF,TGTGCCACCAGTGACCCCCAACTAGCGGGGGCCCACAATGAGCAGTTCTTC
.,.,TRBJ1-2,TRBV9,CASSVESRGFGYGYTF,TGTGCCAGCAGCGTAGAGTCCAGGGGATTTGGCTATGGCTACACCTTC
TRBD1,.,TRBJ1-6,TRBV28,CASSPGQGGSSDSPLHF,TGTGCCAGCAGCCCCGGACAGGGGGGATCGAGCGATTCACCCCTCCACTTT
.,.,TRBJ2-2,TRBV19,CASSIIVTGELFF,TGTGCCAGTAGTATCATAGTGACCGGGGAGCTGTTTTTT
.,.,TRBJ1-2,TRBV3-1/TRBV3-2,CASSHRGIGDYGYTF,TGTGCCAGCAGCCATCGAGGCATAGGGGACTATGGCTACACCTTC
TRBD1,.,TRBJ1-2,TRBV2,CASSAQGAVSGYTF,TGTGCCAGCAGTGCACAGGGGGCAGTAAGTGGCTACACCTTC
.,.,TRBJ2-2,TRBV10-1,CASSDRTGGVAVGELFF,TGCGCCAGCAGTGATCGTACAGGGGGGGTGGCCGTCGGGGAGCTGTTTTTT
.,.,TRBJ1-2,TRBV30,CAWTKNRAGGYTF,TGTGCCTGGACCAAAAACAGGGCTGGTGGCTACACCTTC
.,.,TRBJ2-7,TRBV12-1,CASSYASGVGEQYF,TGTGCCAGCAGCTACGCCTCGGGAGTGGGGGAGCAGTACTTC
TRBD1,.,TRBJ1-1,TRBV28,CASSLSGGVNTEAFF,TGTGCCAGCAGTTTATCAGGGGGAGTGAACACTGAAGCTTTCTTT
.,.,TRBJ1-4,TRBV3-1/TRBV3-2,CASSPERGRQAFDKLFF,TGTGCCAGCAGCCCCGAAAGAGGGAGGCAAGCTTTTGATAAACTGTTTTTT
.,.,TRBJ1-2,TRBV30,CAWSADKLYGYTF,TGTGCCTGGAGCGCCGACAAACTCTATGGCTACACCTTC
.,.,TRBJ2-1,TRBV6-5,CASTATSLSYNEQFF,TGTGCCAGCACCGCGACTAGTCTGTCCTACAATGAGCAGTTCTTC
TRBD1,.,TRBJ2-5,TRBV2,CASRPDRGSETQYF,TGTGCCAGCAGGCCCGACAGGGGATCAGAGACCCAGTACTTC